These 32 T cell receptor beta chains came from one sample sequenced in a study of blood T cells in healthy people across ages. It was with a sample-barcoded 5' primer and a J-beta primer mix that a second PCR of roughly 6 to 11 cycles was run. Using its own MiXCR run on the 5' RACE reads, TCRdb lists one record per CDR3 protein. The sample has some 890,000 distinct CDR3 sequences, roughly 28% seen once. The same specimen was also included in a second study, on T cells of mothers and their children.

Sequencing used blood. The receptors here all came from a woman aged 40 to 50 in good health.

Worth noting for this clonotype: A junction end diverges from the germline sequence, so it may reflect a read error. V is TRBV28 and J is TRBJ2-7; TRBD1 matches at 7 bases. CDR1 and CDR2 from the germline V gene are MDHEN and SYDVKM. The CDR3 length is 14 residues. CDR3 amino acids: CTSSLQGVGYEQYF. The CDR3 DNA follows: TGTACCAGCAGTTTGCAGGGGGTAGGCTACGAGCAGTACTTC.

The rearrangement uses TRBV6-5 and TRBJ1-5; 7 bases agree with TRBD1. CDR3 length: 13 residues. After removal of 5 bases from V and 7 bases from J, the junction contained 5 bases not matched to a gene. Looked up from germline, CDR1 is MNHEY and CDR2 is SVGAGI. CDR3 protein: CASSTTGRQPQHF. In DNA, the CDR3 is TGTGCCAGCAGTACGACAGGGCGGCAGCCCCAGCATTTT.

In this sample, this clonotype turned up many times. This chain joins TRBV4-1 and TRBJ1-5; TRBD1 might be the D (5 bases). CDR3 length: 15 amino acids. Trimming took off 0 bases at V and 5 bases at J, with 11 bases between the two ends. The V gene's germline CDR1 is MGHRA and CDR2 YSYEKL. CDR3 loop: CASSQDSWGDQPQHF. The CDR3 nucleotides are TGCGCCAGCAGCCAAGATTCCTGGGGGGATCAGCCCCAGCATTTT.

This chain joins TRBV12-5 and TRBJ2-1; D remains unclear. V lost 1 base and J 4 bases, leaving 2 bases between the germline ends. This CDR3 contains 12 residues. CDR1 is LGHNT, CDR2 FRNRAP, per germline. Here the CDR3 reads CASGLGYNEQFF. CDR3 nucleotides: TGTGCTAGTGGTTTGGGGTACAATGAGCAGTTCTTC.

This rearrangement joins TRBV29-1 to TRBJ1-4; D unresolved. Germline V gives CDR1 SQVTM, CDR2 ANQGSEA. The CDR3 length is 14 residues. Trimming stripped 5 bases from V and 3 bases from J, with 13 bases between. The CDR3 region has the DNA TGCAGCGTTACCCACGGGAAGTCTAATGAAAAACTGTTTTTT. It specifies CSVTHGKSNEKLFF.

This clonotype was recorded at least ten times. The J gene is TRBJ2-5, the V gene TRBV7-2; the D gene is possibly TRBD2 (7 bases). Trimming shortened V by 4 bases and J by 7 bases, and 13 bases separated the two germline ends. CDR1 SGHTA and CDR2 FQGNSA come from the germline V gene. The CDR3 length is 13 residues. DNA of the CDR3: TGTGCCAGCAGCTCCGCTCGGGGGGCGACCCAGTACTTC. Translated, it gives CASSSARGATQYF.

This clonotype was detected only a few times. The J gene is TRBJ2-3, the V gene TRBV20-1; D is perhaps TRBD2 (6 bases). V lost 4 bases to trimming and J lost 1 base, with 15 bases between them. This CDR3 has 15 residues. Germline V gene data show CDR1 as DFQATT and CDR2 as SNEGSKA (reference sequence). The CDR3 DNA reads TGCAGTGCTATCACTGACTGGGGGGGCACAGATACGCAGTATTTT. Amino acid sequence: CSAITDWGGTDTQYF.

This clonotype was counted only a few times. The J gene is TRBJ1-2, the V gene TRBV10-3; TRBD1 is a possible D gene (5 bases). From germline, CDR1 is ENHRY and CDR2 SYGVKD. The CDR3 length is 15 residues. Trimming stripped 3 bases from V and 4 bases from J, with 15 bases between. The CDR3 DNA follows: TGTGCCATCAGTGACGGGGGTTTAACTGGCTATGGCTACACCTTC. Translating gives CAISDGGLTGYGYTF.

This clonotype was seen repeatedly, ten times or more. The rearrangement uses TRBV12-3 or TRBV12-4 and TRBJ1-2, with D possibly TRBD1 on 5 matching bases. Trimming removed 5 bases from V and 7 bases from J, with 14 bases in between. There are 13 residues in the CDR3. Here the CDR3 DNA reads TGTGCCAGCAGTCTCGAAGGCAGGGCTGGCTACACCTTC. The encoded protein is CASSLEGRAGYTF.

The V call is TRBV5-6, the J call TRBJ2-5, with 11 bases that match TRBD2. CDR3 size: 17 residues. V was pared by 0 bases and J by 2 bases, with 6 bases of the junction left unmatched. CDR1 is SGHDT and CDR2 is YYEEEE in the germline V gene. CDR3: CASSLGLAGGDQETQYF. CDR3 nucleotides: TGTGCCAGCAGCTTGGGGCTAGCGGGGGGCGATCAAGAGACCCAGTACTTC.

This clonotype was observed a handful of times. The CDR3 nucleotides read TGTGCCAGCAGCTTAGAACAGACTCTTTCCTATGGCTACACCTTC. Its protein product is CASSLEQTLSYGYTF. The chain joins TRBV7-2 to TRBJ1-2, with D unresolved. This CDR3 is built from 15 residues. CDR1 and CDR2 (germline): SGHTA, FQGNSA. V was cut by 1 base and J by 4 bases, with 13 bases left in between.

This clonotype was counted a few times. The chain joins TRBV7-8 to TRBJ1-5; D ambiguous. CDR1 is SGHVS, CDR2 FQNEAQ, per germline. The V gene lost 2 bases and the J gene lost 5 bases, with 10 bases spanning the gap. CDR3 size: 14 residues. CDR3 DNA: TGTGCCAGCAGCTTAAGAAGTCGGGATCAGCCCCAGCATTTT. Its translation: CASSLRSRDQPQHF.

The gene calls are TRBV4-3 and TRBJ2-1; D might be TRBD2 (6 bases). The CDR3 runs to 16 residues. Germline CDR1 LGHNA, CDR2 YSLEER. Trimming shortened V by 0 bases and J by 3 bases, and 12 bases separated the two germline ends. CDR3 protein: CASSQERLDDYNEQFF. Written as DNA, the CDR3 is TGCGCCAGCAGCCAAGAGAGACTAGACGACTACAATGAGCAGTTCTTC.

In this sample, this clonotype turned up a few times. The chain combines TRBV24-1 with TRBJ2-7, with 8 bases matching TRBD1. V shed 3 bases and J 6 bases; nucleotides not matched to a gene: 6. CDR1 KGHDR and CDR2 SFDVKD come from the germline V gene. This CDR3 has 14 residues. The CDR3 nucleotides are TGTGCCACCAGTGATCCTGGACAGGGTAGCGAGCAGTACTTC. Its protein is CATSDPGQGSEQYF.

This sequence joins TRBV12-3 or TRBV12-4 and TRBJ1-4, with no clear D. CDR3 length: 15 amino acids. Trimming pared 4 bases from V and 0 bases from J, leaving 9 bases between. CDR3 sequence (DNA): TGTGCCAGCAGTTCCAGGAGTGCAACTAATGAAAAACTGTTTTTT. Its protein is CASSSRSATNEKLFF.

This clonotype appeared a few times. An end of the junction does not agree with germline; a read error may underlie this. The chain uses TRBV24-1 and TRBJ2-2, with 7 bases aligning to TRBD1. Per the germline V gene, CDR1 is KGHDR and CDR2 is SFDVKD. The CDR3 contains 16 residues. This chain's CDR3 is CATSDNRGLNTGELFF. The CDR3 DNA sequence: TGTGCCACCAGTGATAACAGGGGCTTGAACACTGGGGAGCTGTTTTTT.

The chain employs TRBV24-1 and TRBJ2-3, with a weak D call TRBD2 (6 bases). V was cut by 4 bases and J by 2 bases, with 21 bases left in between. Germline assignment: CDR1 KGHDR and CDR2 SFDVKD. There are 18 residues in the CDR3. The CDR3 here is CATSDRRTIPADTDTQYF. CDR3 bases: TGTGCCACCAGTGACCGCCGGACTATCCCCGCAGACACAGATACGCAGTATTTT.

In its sample, this clonotype was seen many times. This sequence joins TRBV10-3 and TRBJ2-7, with D tentatively TRBD2 (6 bases). The CDR3 length is 15 residues. Germline loops: CDR1 ENHRY, CDR2 SYGVKD. V was shortened by 4 bases and J by 7 bases, with 20 bases between the two germline ends. CDR3 amino acids: CAISGSRGTAGEQYF. CDR3 bases: TGTGCCATCAGTGGGAGTCGTGGGACCGCGGGGGAGCAGTACTTC.

The CDR3 region has the DNA TGTGCCGTCAAAAGGGGACAGGAGGACGGCTACACCTTC. Protein product: CAVKRGQEDGYTF. This chain uses TRBV10-3 with TRBJ1-2, with 8 bases lining up with TRBD1. The CDR3 runs to 13 residues. Germline CDR1 and CDR2: ENHRY and SYGVKD. The ends lost 11 bases at V and 8 bases at J; junction bases unmatched: 13.

This clonotype has a handful of counts. The chain combines TRBV14 with TRBJ2-3; 8 nucleotides match TRBD1. Germline loops: CDR1 SGHDN, CDR2 FVKESK. Losses at the gene ends were 4 bases for V and 5 bases for J; bases not matched to a gene: 2. This CDR3 spans 13 amino acids. The CDR3 DNA reads as TGTGCCAGCAGCCGGGACAGGCAAGATACGCAGTATTTT. This encodes CASSRDRQDTQYF.

Remarks on this clonotype: This may arise from a read error, as a much more abundant clone is one base away. The V call is TRBV3-1, the J call TRBJ2-7; D is uncertain. The germline V gene encodes CDR1 LGHDT and CDR2 YNNKEL (reference sequence). This CDR3 spans 14 amino acids. This CDR3 reads CTSSQGLLSYEQYF. The CDR3 nucleotides read TGTACCAGCAGCCAAGGCCTGCTATCCTACGAGCAGTACTTC.

Comment on this clonotype: The junction and the germline gene differ at one end; a read error may be behind it. The chain is built from TRBV12-3 or TRBV12-4 and TRBJ2-5, with 11 bases that match TRBD2. CDR3 length: 19 amino acids. CDR3 residues: CASSPGPGASGRFQEAQYF. The CDR3, as DNA: TGTGCCAGCAGCCCAGGGCCGGGGGCTAGCGGGAGGTTCCAAGAGGCCCAGTACTTC.

This clonotype was observed a few times. The chain carries TRBV18 and TRBJ1-5; weak D call: TRBD1 (5 bases). CDR3 size: 14 residues. Germline CDR1 and CDR2: KGHSH and LQKENI. The V end lost 6 bases, the J end lost 6 bases, and 15 bases lay between the germline ends. Here the CDR3 DNA reads TGTGCCAGCTCGCCCATAGGGGTAAGTCAGCCCCAGCATTTT. Its translation: CASSPIGVSQPQHF. The variable domain in full, completed from reference TRBV18 and TRBJ1-5, reads NAGVMQNPRHLVRRRGQEARLRCSPMKGHSHVYWYRQLPEEGLKFMVYLQKENIIDESGMPKERFSAEFPKEGPSILRIQQVVRGDSAAYFCASSPIGVSQPQHFGDGTRLSIL.

In this sample, this clonotype turned up once. The chain combines TRBV4-1 with TRBJ2-7, with a tentative D call TRBD2 (5 bases). The CDR3 has 14 residues. V lost 0 bases, J lost 1 base, and 7 bases lay in between. Germline V gives CDR1 MGHRA, CDR2 YSYEKL. CDR3 sequence (DNA): TGCGCCAGCAGCCAAGACGACTATTCCTACGAGCAGTACTTC. Its protein product is CASSQDDYSYEQYF.

The J gene is TRBJ2-1, the V gene TRBV9; 8 nucleotides match TRBD2. The germline gives CDR1 SGDLS, CDR2 YYNGEE. The CDR3 sequence is 16 residues long. Losses at the gene ends were 3 bases for V and 3 bases for J; bases not matched to a gene: 8. The CDR3 DNA follows: TGTGCCAGCAGCGCCGGGGGGGGCTCCCGCTACAATGAGCAGTTCTTC. Translated: CASSAGGGSRYNEQFF.

In this sample, this clonotype turned up many times. V and J are TRBV27 and TRBJ1-2; D is undetermined. This CDR3 contains 13 residues. Germline V gene sequence: CDR1 MNHEY, CDR2 SMNVEV (reference sequence). V gave up 3 bases and J gave up 6 bases, with 11 bases separating them. CDR3 residues: CASSFRGLNGYTF. CDR3 nucleotide sequence: TGTGCCAGCAGTTTTAGAGGGCTGAATGGCTACACCTTC.

A single count supports this clonotype. A much bigger clone sits one base away, suggesting this may be a read error. The chain uses TRBV20-1 and TRBJ2-3; the D gene is possibly TRBD2 (6 bases). Germline V gene sequence: CDR1 DFQATT, CDR2 SNEGSKA (reference sequence). Trimming cost V 8 bases and J 8 bases, with 23 bases left between them. This CDR3 comprises 14 residues. CDR3 loop: CSLGGGRSLSTQYF. The CDR3 region has the DNA TGCAGTCTTGGGGGAGGACGCTCTCTCTCTACGCAGTATTTT.

The CDR3 loop reads CASSLPWTSGGISYEQYF. CDR3 DNA sequence: TGTGCCAGCAGCTTACCGTGGACTAGCGGGGGCATATCCTACGAGCAGTACTTC. The V and J genes are TRBV7-3 and TRBJ2-7, with TRBD2 matching 13 bases. Trimming took 2 bases from V and 1 from J; bases not matched to a gene: 8. Germline V gives CDR1 SGHTA, CDR2 FQGTGA. CDR3 size: 18 residues.

The rearrangement uses TRBV7-2 and TRBJ1-2, with D unresolved. The V end lost 4 bases, the J end lost 3 bases, and 12 bases lay between the germline ends. The CDR3 consists of 14 residues. CDR1 and CDR2 from the germline V gene are SGHTA and FQGNSA. The CDR3 reads CASSCGRSHYGYTF. As DNA, the CDR3 is TGTGCCAGCAGCTGTGGGAGAAGCCACTATGGCTACACCTTC.

This clonotype was seen a few times. The chain carries TRBV4-1 and TRBJ2-5, with 9 bases matching TRBD1. J lost 6 bases, V lost 0 bases, and 11 bases had no gene match. This CDR3 spans 17 amino acids. From germline, CDR1 is MGHRA and CDR2 YSYEKL. The CDR3 here is CASSQDSISGQGKTQYF. The CDR3, as DNA: TGCGCCAGCAGCCAAGATTCGATCTCAGGACAGGGGAAGACCCAGTACTTC.

A few counts support this clonotype. This chain links TRBV7-9 with TRBJ2-3; TRBD2 aligns across 7 bases. The germline V gene has CDR1 SEHNR and CDR2 FQNEAQ (reference sequence). This CDR3 is 15 amino acids long. Trimming took 0 bases from V and 5 from J; bases not matched to a gene: 5. CDR3 loop: CASSLASGQGDTQYF. CDR3 DNA: TGTGCCAGCAGCTTAGCTAGCGGGCAGGGAGATACGCAGTATTTT. Full variable domain (remainder filled in from reference TRBV7-9 and TRBJ2-3): DTGVSQNPRHKITKRGQNVTFRCDPISEHNRLYWYRQTLGQGPEFLTYFQNEAQLEKSRLLSDRFSAERPKGSFSTLEIQRTEQGDSAMYLCASSLASGQGDTQYFGPGTRLTVL.

This clonotype was detected a few times. The V gene is TRBV12-3 or TRBV12-4, the J gene TRBJ2-1; 16 nucleotides agree with TRBD2. The CDR3 runs to 16 residues. V dropped 5 bases and J dropped 10; count of bases not matched to a gene: 8. In DNA, the CDR3 is TGTGCCAGCAGTCTCGGGACTAGCGGGGGGGCAGGAGAGCAGTTCTTC. It specifies CASSLGTSGGAGEQFF.